Below, 24 T cell receptor beta chains from the same sample are listed, as sequenced in a study of T-cell memory formation after mild COVID-19. TCRdb analysed the 5' RACE reads with MiXCR anew, one entry per CDR3 protein. In the table there are hundreds of thousands of distinct CDR3 sequences, about 20% of which are singletons. The specimen was PBMCs or a T cell subset sorted from them (not recorded which). These receptors were obtained from an adult woman who had mild COVID-19 (a few samples of this study predate the infection). Cell type and time point are not known.

This clonotype came up a few times. This chain links TRBV20-1 with TRBJ2-7; weak D call: TRBD1 (6 bases). Germline V gene lookup returns CDR1 DFQATT and CDR2 SNEGSKA (reference sequence). Trimming removed 0 bases at V and 1 base at J, with 7 bases between. This CDR3 comprises 13 residues. CDR3 region: CSAREDSSYEQYF. For the CDR3, the DNA is TGCAGTGCTAGAGAGGACAGTTCCTACGAGCAGTACTTC.

The chain links TRBV5-1 to TRBJ1-3; perhaps TRBD1 as D (6 bases). Germline V CDR1 and CDR2: SGHRS, YFSETQ. V was clipped by 4 bases and J by 0 bases, with 14 bases between them. The CDR3 consists of 16 residues. CDR3 DNA sequence: TGCGCCAGCAGCAAAGAGGGACAAGGCTCTGGAAACACCATATATTTT. This gives the protein CASSKEGQGSGNTIYF.

The count of this clonotype is one. This rearrangement joins TRBV4-1 to TRBJ2-1; 8 bases map to TRBD2. CDR3 length: 17 amino acids. CDR1 and CDR2 from the germline V gene are MGHRA and YSYEKL. Trimming took 5 bases from V and 5 from J; bases not matched to a gene: 14. The CDR3 spells CASSSYRGGRGNNEQFF. CDR3 coding DNA: TGCGCCAGCAGCTCCTACCGGGGGGGCAGGGGTAACAATGAGCAGTTCTTC.

The chain combines TRBV12-3 or TRBV12-4 with TRBJ2-1, with 11 bases identical to TRBD2. This CDR3 spans 19 amino acids. J was trimmed by 3 bases and V by 5 bases; bases with no gene match: 15. DNA of the CDR3: TGTGCCAGCAGTCTTTTAGTGGTCCCAGGGACTAGCGGCTACAATGAGCAGTTCTTC. Its protein is CASSLLVVPGTSGYNEQFF.

This chain joins TRBV19 and TRBJ2-3; unclear D gene. The V and J ends lost 5 bases and 4 bases respectively, with 10 bases between them. CDR3 size: 13 residues. The V gene's germline CDR1 is LNHDA and CDR2 SQIVND (reference sequence). The CDR3 reads CASSVGAADTQYF. The CDR3 bases are TGTGCCAGTAGTGTAGGCGCGGCAGATACGCAGTATTTT.

A few counts support this clonotype. The chain joins TRBV5-1 to TRBJ1-1; D is uncertain. V was shortened by 2 bases and J by 0 bases, with 14 bases between the two germline ends. Germline values: CDR1 SGHRS, CDR2 YFSETQ. The CDR3 is 16 residues long. The CDR3 region has the DNA TGCGCCAGCAGCTTCACCCGCGTGGGCTTGAACACTGAAGCTTTCTTT. Translated: CASSFTRVGLNTEAFF.

On this clonotype: Its ends do not fully match the called genes, so a read error is possible. The gene calls are TRBV4-1 and TRBJ2-6; a possible D gene is TRBD1 (5 bases). The V gene's germline CDR1 is MGHRA and CDR2 YSYEKL. The CDR3 is 16 residues long. The CDR3 nucleotides read TGCGCCAGCAGCCAAGATAGGGCCTCTGGGGCAAACGTCCTGACTTTC. Protein: CASSQDRASGANVLTF.

The rearrangement uses TRBV27 and TRBJ1-2, with D possibly TRBD1 on 5 matching bases. CDR3 size: 17 residues. V was cut by 7 bases and J by 6 bases, with 27 bases left in between. Looked up from germline, CDR1 is MNHEY and CDR2 is SMNVEV (reference sequence). The DNA for the CDR3 is TGTGCCAGCACTGGGGCGTCAGACTTATTGCTCCGACATGGCTACACCTTC. It is translated as CASTGASDLLLRHGYTF.

The chain joins TRBV15 to TRBJ2-2; D gene ambiguous. There are 13 residues in the CDR3. V shed 3 bases and J shed 6 bases, with 8 bases lying between them. Per the germline V gene, CDR1 is LNHNV and CDR2 is YYDKDF (reference sequence). This CDR3 reads CATSRANAGELFF. As DNA, the CDR3 is TGTGCCACCAGCAGGGCCAACGCCGGGGAGCTGTTTTTT.

This clonotype was counted a few times. CDR3 region: CASSQGRGGNTGELFF. CDR3 in DNA: TGTGCCAGCAGCCAGGGCCGCGGGGGGAACACCGGGGAGCTGTTTTTT. This chain links TRBV3-1 with TRBJ2-2; 7 bases line up with TRBD2. This CDR3 has 16 amino acids. The J segment lost 1 base and the V segment lost 3 bases, leaving 5 bases of the junction unmatched. Germline CDR1 LGHDT, CDR2 YNNKEL (reference sequence).

In this sample, this clonotype turned up a few times. The chain joins TRBV19 to TRBJ2-3, with a weak D call TRBD1 (5 bases). Germline V lookup: CDR1 LNHDA, CDR2 SQIVND (reference sequence). V dropped 1 base and J dropped 4 bases, with 15 bases sitting between them. The CDR3 has 16 residues. The CDR3 reads CASSIARVRVPDTQYF. CDR3 bases: TGTGCCAGTAGTATAGCACGCGTCAGGGTTCCAGATACGCAGTATTTT.

The V call is TRBV6-1, the J call TRBJ2-3, with 8 bases identical to TRBD2. CDR1 and CDR2 from the germline V gene are MNHNS and SASEGT. This CDR3 comprises 15 residues. After removal of 4 bases from V and 1 base from J, the junction contained 4 bases not matched to a gene. The CDR3 sequence is CASSVGTRGTDTQYF. CDR3 coding DNA: TGTGCCAGCAGTGTAGGGACTAGAGGCACAGATACGCAGTATTTT.

This chain uses TRBV5-5 with TRBJ1-5; D uncertain. The CDR3 covers 13 residues. The ends were cut back, 0 bases at V and 9 bases at J, with 10 bases in the middle. Germline values: CDR1 SGHKS, CDR2 YYEKEE (reference sequence). The CDR3, as DNA: TGTGCCAGCAGCTTGGACTTTTCATGGCCCCAGCATTTT. Its protein product is CASSLDFSWPQHF.

A few counts support this clonotype. The chain has TRBV6-5 and TRBJ2-5, with TRBD2 matching 7 bases. The V and J ends lost 6 bases and 5 bases, in that order; junction bases with no gene match: 18. CDR1 MNHEY and CDR2 SVGAGI come from the germline V gene. The CDR3 is 17 residues long. CDR3 loop: CASSRLRASGIGETQYF. CDR3 DNA: TGTGCCAGCAGCCGACTAAGGGCGAGCGGGATCGGCGAGACCCAGTACTTC.

This clonotype appeared a few times. J is TRBJ1-5 and V is TRBV4-1; unclear D gene. Germline values: CDR1 MGHRA, CDR2 YSYEKL. The CDR3 spans 14 residues. The V end was cut by 0 bases, the J end by 9 bases, with 12 bases between. The CDR3 here is CASSQDRTVAPQHF. DNA of the CDR3: TGCGCCAGCAGCCAAGATCGAACGGTGGCGCCCCAGCATTTT.

The gene calls are TRBV4-1 and TRBJ1-1; D is possibly TRBD1 (5 bases). Trimming pared 0 bases from V and 6 bases from J, leaving 20 bases between. Germline V gene data show CDR1 as MGHRA and CDR2 as YSYEKL. CDR3 length: 17 residues. The CDR3 sequence is CASSQDEGYRDLAEAFF. The DNA of the CDR3 is TGCGCCAGCAGCCAAGATGAGGGGTACCGGGACTTGGCTGAAGCTTTCTTT.

The chain has TRBV15 and TRBJ2-5, with D unclear. Germline loops: CDR1 LNHNV, CDR2 YYDKDF (reference sequence). With 0 bases removed from V and 1 base from J, the gap between germline ends came to 3 bases. The CDR3 sequence is 13 residues long. The CDR3 loop reads CATSRDFQETQYF. As DNA, the CDR3 is TGTGCCACCAGCAGAGATTTCCAAGAGACCCAGTACTTC. Variable domain in full (rest from reference TRBV15 and TRBJ2-5): DAMVIQNPRYQVTQFGKPVTLSCSQTLNHNVMYWYQQKSSQAPKLLFHYYDKDFNNEADTPDNFQSRRPNTSFCFLDIRSPGLGDTAMYLCATSRDFQETQYFGPGTRLLVL.

There are a few counts of this clonotype. V usage is TRBV5-1 and J usage is TRBJ2-5; D ambiguous. Trimming removed 7 bases at V and 4 bases at J, with 11 bases between. This CDR3 contains 12 residues. Germline CDR1 is SGHRS and CDR2 is YFSETQ. The CDR3 loop is CASGVGRETQYF. CDR3 coding DNA: TGCGCCAGCGGGGTCGGGCGAGAGACCCAGTACTTC. Filled out from reference TRBV5-1 and TRBJ2-5, the complete variable domain reads KAGVTQTPRYLIKTRGQQVTLSCSPISGHRSVSWYQQTPGQGLQFLFEYFSETQRNKGNFPGRFSGRQFSNSRSEMNVSTLELGDSALYLCASGVGRETQYFGPGTRLLVL.

This clonotype was detected only a few times. V usage is TRBV6-2 or TRBV6-3 and J usage is TRBJ2-1; D possibly corresponds to TRBD1 (6 bases). With 6 bases removed from V and 4 bases from J, the gap between germline ends came to 19 bases. This CDR3 has 16 amino acids. CDR1 and CDR2 (germline): MNHEY, SVGEGT. Here the CDR3 DNA reads TGTGCCAGCAGCCTCCAGGGTAGGGGGTTTTACAATGAGCAGTTCTTC. It encodes CASSLQGRGFYNEQFF.

V and J are TRBV7-9 and TRBJ2-5; TRBD1 or TRBD2 may be the D gene (5 bases each). Germline V gene sequence: CDR1 SEHNR, CDR2 FQNEAQ (reference sequence). The CDR3 runs 14 residues. V was shortened by 3 bases and J by 2 bases, with 10 bases between the two germline ends. CDR3 sequence (DNA): TGTGCCAGCAGCTTCGGGGCAGAACAAGAGACCCAGTACTTC. It yields the protein CASSFGAEQETQYF.

The genes are TRBV24-1 and TRBJ2-1; D perhaps matches TRBD1 (6 bases). Germline CDR1 is KGHDR and CDR2 is SFDVKD. This CDR3 is built from 14 residues. The V end lost 4 bases, the J end lost 7 bases, and 13 bases lay between the germline ends. Written as DNA, the CDR3 is TGTGCCACCAGTGACAAAGAAACAGGGAATGAGCAGTTCTTC. It translates to CATSDKETGNEQFF.

This clonotype appeared many times. J is TRBJ1-2 and V is TRBV7-2; 8 bases line up with TRBD1. Germline V gene data show CDR1 as SGHTA and CDR2 as FQGNSA. The V gene end was trimmed by 3 bases and the J gene end by 5 bases; junction bases not matched to a gene: 11. The CDR3 loop spans 16 amino acids. For the CDR3, the DNA is TGTGCCAGCAGCTTCACAGGGGGGGTCTTTAAGTATGGCTACACCTTC. As protein: CASSFTGGVFKYGYTF.

The table lists this clonotype with a few counts. The chain has TRBV5-6 and TRBJ1-2, with no clear D. Deletions cut 4 bases from V and 4 bases from J, with 17 bases between. The length of the CDR3 is 15 residues. Germline V gives CDR1 SGHDT, CDR2 YYEEEE. CDR3 nucleotides: TGTGCCAGCAGCGACCGGCCCTCGGAACCCTATGGCTACACCTTC. It specifies CASSDRPSEPYGYTF.

This clonotype has a handful of counts. The chain is built from TRBV5-1 and TRBJ1-1; 10 bases agree with TRBD1. There are 15 residues in the CDR3. J gave up 3 bases and V 0 bases, and 2 bases lay outside the gene matches. The V gene's germline CDR1 is SGHRS and CDR2 YFSETQ. The CDR3 is CASSLGGQGDTEAFF. CDR3 nucleotide sequence: TGCGCCAGCAGCTTGGGAGGACAGGGGGACACTGAAGCTTTCTTT.